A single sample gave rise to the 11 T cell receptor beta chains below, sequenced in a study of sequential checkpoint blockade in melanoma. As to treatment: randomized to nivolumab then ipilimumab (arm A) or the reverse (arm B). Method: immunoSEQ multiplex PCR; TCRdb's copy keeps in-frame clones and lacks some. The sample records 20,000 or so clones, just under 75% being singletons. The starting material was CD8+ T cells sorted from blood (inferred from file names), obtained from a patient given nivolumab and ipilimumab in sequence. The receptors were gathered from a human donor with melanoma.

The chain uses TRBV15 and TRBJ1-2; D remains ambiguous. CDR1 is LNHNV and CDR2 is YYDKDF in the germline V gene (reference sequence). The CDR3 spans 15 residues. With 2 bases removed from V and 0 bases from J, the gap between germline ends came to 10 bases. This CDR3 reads CATSRPHRANYGYTF. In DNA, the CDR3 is TGTGCCACCAGCAGACCCCATCGGGCTAACTATGGCTACACCTTC.

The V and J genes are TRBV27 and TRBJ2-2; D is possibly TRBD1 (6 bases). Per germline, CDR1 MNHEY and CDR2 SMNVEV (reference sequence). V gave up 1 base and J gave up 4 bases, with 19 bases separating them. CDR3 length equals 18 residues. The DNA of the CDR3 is TGTGCCAGCAGTTTATTGTATCCAGGGGAAGGTGGCACCGGGGAGCTGTTTTTT. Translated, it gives CASSLLYPGEGGTGELFF.

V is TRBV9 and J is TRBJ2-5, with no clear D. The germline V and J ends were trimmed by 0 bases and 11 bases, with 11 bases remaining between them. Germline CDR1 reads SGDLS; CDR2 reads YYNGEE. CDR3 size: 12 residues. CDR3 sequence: CASSVANGEQYF. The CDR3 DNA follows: TGTGCCAGCAGCGTAGCTAACGGTGAGCAGTACTTC.

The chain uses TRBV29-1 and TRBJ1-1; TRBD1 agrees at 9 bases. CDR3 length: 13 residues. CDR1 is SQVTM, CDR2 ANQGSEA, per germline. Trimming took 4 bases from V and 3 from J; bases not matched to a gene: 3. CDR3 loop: CSVARQGDTEAFF. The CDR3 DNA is TGCAGCGTTGCAAGACAGGGGGACACTGAAGCTTTCTTT.

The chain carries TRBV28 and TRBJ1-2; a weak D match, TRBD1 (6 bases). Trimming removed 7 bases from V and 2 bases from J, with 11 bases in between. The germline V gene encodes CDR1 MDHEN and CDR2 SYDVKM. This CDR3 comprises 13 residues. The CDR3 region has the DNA TGTGCCAGCACCGTTCAGGGGAACTATGGCTACACCTTC. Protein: CASTVQGNYGYTF.

Written as DNA, the CDR3 is TGTGCCAGCAGCGTAGTCGGGAGGCCTTACAATGAGCAGTTCTTC. Translating it yields CASSVVGRPYNEQFF. The chain combines TRBV9 with TRBJ2-1, with 7 positions matching TRBD2. The CDR3 is made up of 15 amino acids. Germline-derived CDR1 and CDR2 are SGDLS and YYNGEE. The J segment lost 4 bases and the V segment lost 0 bases, leaving 4 bases of the junction unmatched. The full variable domain, its missing parts supplied by reference TRBV9 and TRBJ2-1, is DSGVTQTPKHLITATGQRVTLRCSPRSGDLSVYWYQQSLDQGLQFLIQYYNGEERAKGNILERFSAQQFPDLHSELNLSSLELGDSALYFCASSVVGRPYNEQFFGPGTRLTVL.

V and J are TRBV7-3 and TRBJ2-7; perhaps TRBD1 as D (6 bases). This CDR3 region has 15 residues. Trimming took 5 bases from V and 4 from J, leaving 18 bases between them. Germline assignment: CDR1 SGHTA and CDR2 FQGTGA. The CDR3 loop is CASSQRESGVYEQYF. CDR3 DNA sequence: TGTGCCAGCAGCCAACGAGAGTCAGGGGTGTACGAGCAGTACTTC.

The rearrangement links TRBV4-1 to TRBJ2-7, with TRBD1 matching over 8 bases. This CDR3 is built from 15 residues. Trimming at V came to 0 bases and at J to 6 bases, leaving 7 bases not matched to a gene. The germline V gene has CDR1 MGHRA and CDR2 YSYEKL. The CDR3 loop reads CASSQDQAGGAEQYF. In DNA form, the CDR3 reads TGCGCCAGCAGCCAAGATCAGGCAGGGGGCGCCGAGCAGTACTTC.

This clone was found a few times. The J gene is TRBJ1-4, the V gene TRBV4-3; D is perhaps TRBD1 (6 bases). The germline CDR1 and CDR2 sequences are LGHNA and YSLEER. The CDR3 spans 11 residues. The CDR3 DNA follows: TGCGCGACAGGTCGGGGAGAAAAACTGTTTTTT. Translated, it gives CATGRGEKLFF.

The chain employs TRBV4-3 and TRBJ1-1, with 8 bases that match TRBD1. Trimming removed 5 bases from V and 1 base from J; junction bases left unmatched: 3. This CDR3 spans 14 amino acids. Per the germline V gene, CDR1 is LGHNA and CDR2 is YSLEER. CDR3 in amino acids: CASSFGTGNTEAFF. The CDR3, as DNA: TGCGCCAGCAGCTTCGGGACAGGGAACACTGAAGCTTTCTTT.

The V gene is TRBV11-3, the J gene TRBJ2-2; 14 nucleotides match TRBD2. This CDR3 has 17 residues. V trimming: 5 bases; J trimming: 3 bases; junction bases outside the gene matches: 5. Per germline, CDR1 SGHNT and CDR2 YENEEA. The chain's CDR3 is CASSTGTSGSYTGELFF. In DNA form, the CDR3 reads TGTGCCAGCAGCACAGGGACTAGCGGGAGTTACACCGGGGAGCTGTTTTTT.